Each of the 3 T cell receptor beta chains below was sequenced from the same sample in a study of control samples from healthy donors and cancer patients. Only in-frame clones appear in the TCRdb table, and some are missing; sequencing was by immunoSEQ multiplex PCR. The sample carries about 55,000 clones, roughly 94% recorded once. Sample: blood. Receptors were obtained from a man between 25 and 39 years old in good health.

V gene TRBV5-1 combines with J gene TRBJ1-2, with 7 bases matching TRBD1. Per the germline V gene, CDR1 is SGHRS and CDR2 is YFSETQ. Germline trimming cut 4 bases from V and 4 bases from J; bases unmatched to any gene: 10. This CDR3 is 15 amino acids long. The CDR3: CASSPAVQGIYGYTF. The CDR3 region has the DNA TGCGCCAGCAGCCCAGCGGTACAGGGGATCTATGGCTACACCTTC.

Turning to this clone: At one boundary the junction diverges from the germline segment, which might be a read error. The chain uses TRBV7-9 and TRBJ1-6; 7 bases align to TRBD1. CDR1 and CDR2 (germline): SEHNR, FQNEAQ (reference sequence). CDR3 size: 15 residues. The DNA for the CDR3 is TGTGCCAGCAGCTCCTTGACAGGGTATAGTTCACCCCTCCACTTT. Translated: CASSSLTGYSSPLHF.

This chain connects TRBV3-1 (or the pseudogene TRBV3-2) to TRBJ2-2; D is unresolved. Germline CDR1 and CDR2: LGHDT and YNNKEL (reference sequence). The CDR3 runs to 12 residues. V lost 1 base and J 9 bases, leaving 6 bases between the germline ends. CDR3 bases: TGTGCCAGCAGCCAAGTAGGCAGGGAGCTGTTTTTT. Translation gives CASSQVGRELFF.